Sequencing of this TCR beta chain was carried out in a study of shared clonotypes between healthy human individuals. The overall study: Three plates were used per donor for CD4 naive, three for CD4 memory, two for CD8 naive and one for CD8 memory. Study conclusions and caveats: Sharing across four donors was highest in naive CD4 (roughly 5%) and lowest in memory CD8 (around 0.4%).

The ends were cut back, 8 bases at V and 7 bases at J, with 12 bases in the middle. Germline CDR1 is MNHEY and CDR2 is SVGAGI. The CDR3 has 11 amino acids. Some clones are missing from TCRdb's copy, which holds only in-frame ones; the method was immunoSEQ multiplex PCR. In the table there are over a million clones, around 74% of which are singletons. On this clone itself: What it binds is unknown. Other DNA variants within this sample encode the same CDR3.

The chain carries TRBV6-5 and TRBJ2-7; the D gene could be TRBD1 or TRBD2 (5 bases each). This clonotype was obtained from a man aged 18 to 29 in good health. The specimen sequenced was memory CD4+ T cells sorted from blood. Noted subset: CD45RA-negative fraction. The CDR3 region is CASSQGGEQYF. CDR3 nucleotide sequence: TGTGCCAGCTCGCAGGGCGGGGAGCAGTACTTC.